A single sample gave rise to the 10 T cell receptor beta chains below, sequenced in a study of naive and memory T cell subsets (dated by TCRdb to the late 2010s). To prepare the library, UMI-ligation and nested PCR was applied. Data came from an Illumina MiSeq. To cover both TRBC1 and TRBC2, the beta constant-region primer consisted of an equimolar mix of two oligonucleotides. TCRdb itself trimmed the public reads at Q25 with fastp, ran MiXCR and retained productive beta chains. Entries are consolidated by CDR3 protein sequence, retaining the most common genes and DNA. This sample is represented by some 150,000 distinct CDR3 sequences; 17% of them were singletons. The ten largest clones capture 0.14% of the sample. Material for sequencing was naive CD4+ T cells from blood. Interpreted using the paper, the cell subset or site label stands for: naive T cells, CD45RA high CD27+. These receptors all stem from a human donor in good health.

The sample holds one count of this clonotype. The chain joins TRBV6-6 to TRBJ1-5, with TRBD1 matching over 8 bases. This CDR3 has 15 residues. Germline CDR1 reads MNHNY; CDR2 reads SVGAGI (reference sequence). V lost 6 bases and J lost 5; bases outside the gene matches: 9. Written as DNA, the CDR3 is TGTGCCAGCAGGGGCGGGACAGGCGGGGATCAGCCCCAGCATTTT. Translating it yields CASRGGTGGDQPQHF.

The J gene is TRBJ2-3, the V gene TRBV6-1; the match to TRBD2 covers 11 bases. Losses at the gene ends were 9 bases for V and 6 bases for J; bases not matched to a gene: 11. Germline loops: CDR1 MNHNS, CDR2 SASEGT. The CDR3 sequence is 15 residues long. The CDR3 DNA reads TGTGCCAGTAGGGAACTAGCGGGAGTAGGCGATACGCAGTATTTT. This gives the protein CASRELAGVGDTQYF.

The sample holds a few counts of this clonotype. The chain uses TRBV5-4 and TRBJ2-2; D is unresolved. The germline V gene has CDR1 SGHNT and CDR2 YYREEE (reference sequence). Trimming took off 6 bases at V and 7 bases at J, with 7 bases between the two ends. The CDR3 loop spans 11 amino acids. CDR3 residues: CASTVNGELFF. The CDR3 nucleotides read TGTGCCAGCACAGTGAACGGGGAGCTGTTTTTT.

This chain connects TRBV19 to TRBJ1-2, with 8 nucleotides matching TRBD1. This CDR3 comprises 15 residues. The germline V gene encodes CDR1 LNHDA and CDR2 SQIVND (reference sequence). The V and J ends lost 11 bases and 0 bases, in that order; junction bases with no gene match: 11. The CDR3: CACGQGSEANYGYTF. CDR3 nucleotides: TGTGCCTGCGGACAGGGATCTGAGGCTAACTATGGCTACACCTTC.

This clonotype has more than one count but fewer than ten. V gene TRBV29-1 combines with J gene TRBJ2-6; unclear D gene. The CDR3 spans 15 residues. Trimming cost V 4 bases and J 0 bases, with 10 bases left between them. Germline values: CDR1 SQVTM, CDR2 ANQGSEA. The chain's CDR3 is CSVVGPTSGANVLTF. DNA of the CDR3: TGCAGCGTTGTTGGGCCAACCTCTGGGGCCAACGTCCTGACTTTC.

V usage is TRBV6-2 or TRBV6-3 and J usage is TRBJ2-4; D remains unclear. Between the trimmed V and J ends, which lost 0 bases and 7 bases, there was a span of 13 bases. CDR3 size: 15 residues. The germline CDR1 and CDR2 sequences are MNHEY and SVGEGT. CDR3 amino acids: CASSYSSLPENIQYF. The CDR3 region has the DNA TGTGCCAGCAGTTACTCGAGTCTCCCGGAGAACATTCAGTACTTC.

The V and J genes are TRBV16 and TRBJ1-4, with TRBD1 matching 9 bases. Trimming took 4 bases from V and 7 from J; bases not matched to a gene: 4. Germline V gives CDR1 KGHSY, CDR2 FQNENV. This CDR3 has 14 residues. The CDR3 sequence: CASSLGTGSEKLFF. The CDR3 nucleotides are TGTGCCAGCAGCCTCGGGACAGGGAGTGAAAAACTGTTTTTT. Together with reference TRBV16 and TRBJ1-4, the CDR3 gives the full variable domain: GEEVAQTPKHLVRGEGQKAKLYCAPIKGHSYVFWYQQVLKNEFKFLISFQNENVFDETGMPKERFSAKCLPNSPCSLEIQATKLEDSAVYFCASSLGTGSEKLFFGSGTQLSVL.

This clonotype appeared a few times. This chain joins TRBV27 and TRBJ2-7; 7 nucleotides align to TRBD2. V shed 4 bases, J shed 2 bases, and the junction held 5 bases outside the gene matches. This CDR3 has 14 residues. From germline, CDR1 is MNHEY and CDR2 SMNVEV (reference sequence). The CDR3 region is CASSYKRDTYEQYF. The CDR3 DNA reads TGTGCCAGCAGTTATAAGCGGGATACCTACGAGCAGTACTTC.

The chain recombines TRBV12-3 or TRBV12-4 with TRBJ2-5; tentative D call: TRBD2 (6 bases). Trimming took off 6 bases at V and 10 bases at J, with 21 bases between the two ends. CDR3 length equals 14 residues. CDR3 region: CASSSGLRYGIQYF. In DNA, the CDR3 is TGTGCCAGCAGCTCGGGACTCCGGTATGGGATCCAGTACTTC.

The gene calls are TRBV15 and TRBJ2-1; D could derive from TRBD1 or TRBD2 (5 bases each). The CDR3 length is 14 residues. V was pared by 0 bases and J by 7 bases, with 10 bases between. Germline-derived CDR1 and CDR2 are LNHNV and YYDKDF (reference sequence). CDR3 nucleotides: TGTGCCACCAGCAGAGATATCGGGGCAAATGAGCAGTTCTTC. This gives the protein CATSRDIGANEQFF.